A single sample is the source of the 30 T cell receptor beta chains below, sequenced in a study of cytomegalovirus exposure and HLA in healthy donors. The PCR ran on 60 Vbeta and 13 Jbeta primers. Repertoires were generated with immunoSEQ multiplex PCR, while TCRdb's copy carries only in-frame clones and drops some. The table has about 57,000 clones, 80% seen once; the top ten hold nearly 6%. The specimen sequenced was PBMCs. The origin of the receptors is a male donor in good health and CMV-seronegative.

The rearrangement uses TRBV7-9 and TRBJ1-6; D uncertain. V was trimmed by 3 bases and J by 10 bases, leaving 13 bases between them. The CDR3 has 14 residues. Per germline, CDR1 SEHNR and CDR2 FQNEAQ (reference sequence). CDR3 sequence (DNA): TGTGCCAGCAGCTTCAGGAGGGATGAGTCACCCCTCCACTTT. It specifies CASSFRRDESPLHF.

This clone was detected only once. The chain carries TRBV5-1 and TRBJ2-2; no firm D call. This CDR3 contains 15 residues. The V gene's germline CDR1 is SGHRS and CDR2 YFSETQ. V was clipped by 2 bases and J by 2 bases, with 10 bases between them. The CDR3 region is CASSFNSLNTGELFF. The DNA of the CDR3 is TGCGCCAGCAGCTTTAACTCCCTTAACACCGGGGAGCTGTTTTTT.

In its sample, this clone was seen once. The chain combines TRBV15 with TRBJ1-5; tentatively, D is TRBD1 (5 bases). The length of the CDR3 is 14 residues. The germline gives CDR1 LNHNV, CDR2 YYDKDF (reference sequence). V was pared by 5 bases and J by 3 bases, with 11 bases between. This chain's CDR3 is CATSGRQFNQPQHF. The CDR3 DNA is TGTGCCACCAGCGGACGACAGTTCAATCAGCCCCAGCATTTT.

The CDR3 loop is CASSRQENQPQHF. In DNA form, the CDR3 reads TGTGCCAGCTCCCGACAGGAGAATCAGCCCCAGCATTTT. The chain joins TRBV2 to TRBJ1-5, with a weak D call TRBD1 (6 bases). The V and J ends lost 8 bases and 4 bases respectively, with 12 bases between them. Germline V gene sequence: CDR1 SNHLY, CDR2 FYNNEI. The CDR3 loop spans 13 amino acids.

This clone has only a few counts. Written as DNA, the CDR3 is TGTGCCAGCAGCTTTGGGGGCAACTATGGCTACACCTTC. It translates to CASSFGGNYGYTF. The chain has TRBV5-8 and TRBJ1-2; perhaps TRBD1 as D (6 bases). V was trimmed by 2 bases and J by 2 bases, leaving 7 bases between them. This CDR3 contains 13 residues. The germline CDR1 and CDR2 sequences are SGHTS and YDEGEE. Variable domain in full (rest from reference TRBV5-8 and TRBJ1-2): EAGVTQSPTHLIKTRGQQATLRCSPISGHTSVYWYQQALGLGLQFLLWYDEGEERNRGNFPPRFSGRQFPNYSSELNVNALELEDSALYLCASSFGGNYGYTFGSGTRLTVV.

The rearrangement links TRBV6-5 to TRBJ2-1; TRBD1 is a possible D gene (5 bases). The V and J ends lost 4 bases and 2 bases respectively, with 12 bases between them. Per germline, CDR1 MNHEY and CDR2 SVGAGI. The CDR3 covers 15 residues. The CDR3 nucleotides read TGTGCCAGCAGTTTGTCCGGACAACCCTACAATGAGCAGTTCTTC. Translated: CASSLSGQPYNEQFF.

V and J are TRBV7-9 and TRBJ2-2; possible D gene TRBD2, 5 bases. The CDR3 covers 19 residues. V lost 2 bases and J 3 bases, leaving 22 bases between the germline ends. The germline V gene encodes CDR1 SEHNR and CDR2 FQNEAQ (reference sequence). This CDR3 is CASSLRTGGPRGHTGELFF. The CDR3 DNA follows: TGTGCCAGCAGCTTAAGGACTGGCGGGCCGCGAGGGCACACCGGGGAGCTGTTTTTT.

The chain joins TRBV15 to TRBJ1-2, with unresolved D. Trimming shortened V by 6 bases and J by 0 bases, and 8 bases separated the two germline ends. Germline V CDR1 and CDR2: LNHNV, YYDKDF (reference sequence). The CDR3 loop spans 13 amino acids. The CDR3 region has the DNA TGTGCCACCAGAGGACTATCTAACTATGGCTACACCTTC. Protein product: CATRGLSNYGYTF. The complete variable domain, with remaining parts taken from reference TRBV15 and TRBJ1-2, reads DAMVIQNPRYQVTQFGKPVTLSCSQTLNHNVMYWYQQKSSQAPKLLFHYYDKDFNNEADTPDNFQSRRPNTSFCFLDIRSPGLGDTAMYLCATRGLSNYGYTFGSGTRLTVV.

V gene TRBV6-4 combines with J gene TRBJ2-7, with D unresolved. This CDR3 is 12 amino acids long. Trimming stripped 9 bases from V and 1 base from J, with 10 bases between. Germline assignment: CDR1 MRHNA and CDR2 SNTAGT. The CDR3 bases are TGTGCCAGGCGACTCGAGTCCTACGAGCAGTACTTC. Translation: CARRLESYEQYF.

V usage is TRBV19 and J usage is TRBJ1-4, with D possibly TRBD1 on 5 matching bases. The CDR3 runs 16 residues. Germline CDR1 and CDR2: LNHDA and SQIVND (reference sequence). V dropped 5 bases and J dropped 0 bases, with 13 bases sitting between them. CDR3 region: CASSPYDRATNEKLFF. CDR3 DNA: TGTGCCAGTAGTCCTTACGACAGAGCAACTAATGAAAAACTGTTTTTT. The whole variable domain, filled in from reference TRBV19 and TRBJ1-4, reads DGGITQSPKYLFRKEGQNVTLSCEQNLNHDAMYWYRQDPGQGLRLIYYSQIVNDFQKGDIAEGYSVSREKKESFPLTVTSAQKNPTAFYLCASSPYDRATNEKLFFGSGTQLSVL.

A word on this clone: Distinct nucleotide sequences in the sample also encode this CDR3. The chain uses TRBV11-3 and TRBJ2-3; D remains unclear. This CDR3 is built from 12 residues. Germline CDR1 reads SGHNT; CDR2 reads YENEEA. The germline V and J ends were trimmed by 2 bases and 4 bases, with 4 bases remaining between them. CDR3 sequence reads: CASSLSSDTQYF. The CDR3 nucleotides read TGTGCCAGCAGCTTAAGCTCAGATACGCAGTATTTT.

This sequence joins TRBV19 and TRBJ1-5, with D possibly TRBD1 on 5 matching bases. Trimming stripped 5 bases from V and 0 bases from J, with 14 bases between. Looked up from germline, CDR1 is LNHDA and CDR2 is SQIVND (reference sequence). The CDR3 is 16 residues long. The CDR3 protein is CASSGGGIYSNQPQHF. CDR3 nucleotides: TGTGCCAGTAGTGGGGGGGGGATCTATAGCAATCAGCCCCAGCATTTT.

This clone occurred a few times. V usage is TRBV28 and J usage is TRBJ1-2, with 10 positions matching TRBD1. The CDR3 is 16 amino acids. The germline V gene has CDR1 MDHEN and CDR2 SYDVKM. V dropped 6 bases and J dropped 4; count of bases not matched to a gene: 11. As DNA, the CDR3 is TGTGCCAGCAGCCCCGCCGGGACAGGGGCTATCTATGGCTACACCTTC. Translation gives CASSPAGTGAIYGYTF.

This clone occurred a few times. The chain uses TRBV6-4 and TRBJ1-1, with 7 nucleotides matching TRBD1. Germline-derived CDR1 and CDR2 are MRHNA and SNTAGT. The length of the CDR3 is 14 residues. The V gene end was trimmed by 6 bases and the J gene end by 11 bases; junction bases not matched to a gene: 15. CDR3: CASSPDRDRGWAFF. The CDR3 region has the DNA TGTGCCAGCAGCCCCGACAGGGACCGTGGGTGGGCTTTCTTT.

This chain joins TRBV5-6 and TRBJ2-1, with TRBD2 identical over 9 bases. CDR1 is SGHDT, CDR2 YYEEEE, per germline. The CDR3 covers 15 residues. V was clipped by 6 bases and J by 4 bases; unmatched bases: 8. The CDR3 DNA sequence: TGTGCCAGCAACCACCGTCTAGCGGGATACAATGAGCAGTTCTTC. Residues: CASNHRLAGYNEQFF.

The sample holds a few counts of this clone. The chain joins TRBV11-2 to TRBJ2-5; the match to TRBD2 covers 7 bases. CDR1 is SGHAT and CDR2 is FQNNGV in the germline V gene. The CDR3 extends over 15 amino acids. The J segment lost 2 bases and the V segment lost 3 bases, leaving 6 bases of the junction unmatched. CDR3 DNA: TGTGCCAGCAGCTTGCAGGGAGGGAAACAAGAGACCCAGTACTTC. The encoded protein is CASSLQGGKQETQYF.

This chain uses TRBV18 with TRBJ2-7, with D tentatively TRBD2 (6 bases). The germline CDR1 and CDR2 sequences are KGHSH and LQKENI. The CDR3 runs to 13 residues. The germline V and J ends were trimmed by 2 bases and 5 bases, with 10 bases remaining between them. CDR3: CASSPAGRDEQYF. CDR3 in DNA: TGTGCCAGCTCACCAGCGGGAAGGGACGAGCAGTACTTC.

The chain is built from TRBV19 and TRBJ2-2; 12 nucleotides match TRBD2. Trimming at V came to 5 bases and at J to 5 bases, leaving 3 bases not matched to a gene. CDR1 is LNHDA and CDR2 is SQIVND in the germline V gene (reference sequence). The CDR3 sequence is 15 residues long. The CDR3 reads CASSRLAGVTGELFF. The CDR3 nucleotides read TGTGCCAGTAGTCGACTAGCGGGGGTAACCGGGGAGCTGTTTTTT.

The genes are TRBV19 and TRBJ1-4, with 7 bases aligning to TRBD1. Germline V gene sequence: CDR1 LNHDA, CDR2 SQIVND (reference sequence). V dropped 5 bases and J dropped 5; count of bases not matched to a gene: 8. This CDR3 is built from 15 residues. The CDR3 reads CASSAPGTENEKLFF. In DNA form, the CDR3 reads TGTGCCAGTAGTGCCCCCGGGACAGAGAATGAAAAACTGTTTTTT.

The V and J genes are TRBV27 and TRBJ2-4, with D perhaps matching TRBD1 (6 bases). Trimming cost V 5 bases and J 1 base, with 15 bases left between them. Germline CDR1 MNHEY, CDR2 SMNVEV (reference sequence). The CDR3 extends over 16 amino acids. CDR3 bases: TGTGCCAGCAGTGCCACAGGGTGGGTTGCCAAAAACATTCAGTACTTC. As protein: CASSATGWVAKNIQYF.

The J gene is TRBJ1-1, the V gene TRBV18; 10 bases line up with TRBD1. CDR3 length: 16 residues. Germline-derived CDR1 and CDR2 are KGHSH and LQKENI. V trimming: 4 bases; J trimming: 2 bases; junction bases outside the gene matches: 7. The CDR3, as DNA: TGTGCCAGCTCACGAGACAGGGGGCAAGGCAACACTGAAGCTTTCTTT. Amino acids: CASSRDRGQGNTEAFF.

CDR3 amino acids: CASSSQGDEQYF. The CDR3 DNA is TGTGCCAGCAGCTCCCAGGGCGACGAGCAGTACTTC. V usage is TRBV7-2 and J usage is TRBJ2-7, with D possibly being TRBD1 (5 bases). Germline V gene lookup returns CDR1 SGHTA and CDR2 FQGNSA. Between the trimmed V and J ends, which lost 4 bases and 5 bases, there was a span of 9 bases. This CDR3 comprises 12 residues.

V is TRBV11-1 and J is TRBJ2-5, with 8 bases that match TRBD2. The V gene end was trimmed by 0 bases and the J gene end by 1 base; junction bases not matched to a gene: 4. The CDR3 runs to 16 residues. CDR1 is SGHAT, CDR2 FQDESV, per germline (reference sequence). CDR3 coding DNA: TGTGCCAGCAGCTTAGCAGCGGGGGTCCTCCAAGAGACCCAGTACTTC. Translation: CASSLAAGVLQETQYF.

The rearrangement links TRBV19 to TRBJ2-7, with 8 bases lining up with TRBD1. Germline CDR1 reads LNHDA; CDR2 reads SQIVND (reference sequence). The J segment lost 4 bases and the V segment lost 5 bases, leaving 10 bases of the junction unmatched. The CDR3 is made up of 15 amino acids. The CDR3 bases are TGTGCCAGTAGTTTTGTGTCAGGGGGCAAGTACGAGCAGTACTTC. It codes for CASSFVSGGKYEQYF.

The rearrangement uses TRBV19 and TRBJ2-1; maybe TRBD1 (5 bases). Germline V gene lookup returns CDR1 LNHDA and CDR2 SQIVND (reference sequence). The V end lost 9 bases, the J end lost 5 bases, and 11 bases lay between the germline ends. This CDR3 has 12 amino acids. The CDR3 nucleotides are TGTGCCAGCAAAACAGGTAACAATGAGCAGTTCTTC. This gives the protein CASKTGNNEQFF.

J is TRBJ2-7 and V is TRBV27; D unclear. V lost 0 bases and J 3 bases, leaving 9 bases between the germline ends. There are 14 residues in the CDR3. Germline V gene sequence: CDR1 MNHEY, CDR2 SMNVEV (reference sequence). The DNA for the CDR3 is TGTGCCAGCAGTTTATCACTGCTAAGCTACGAGCAGTACTTC. This encodes CASSLSLLSYEQYF.

J is TRBJ2-2 and V is TRBV2; D perhaps matches TRBD1 (6 bases). CDR3 length equals 16 residues. The germline CDR1 and CDR2 sequences are SNHLY and FYNNEI. V shed 2 bases and J shed 4 bases, with 14 bases lying between them. CDR3 in amino acids: CASSELAVRGTGELFF. The DNA for the CDR3 is TGTGCCAGCAGTGAATTGGCGGTCAGGGGCACCGGGGAGCTGTTTTTT.

The chain joins TRBV2 to TRBJ2-5; no reliable D call. The germline V gene encodes CDR1 SNHLY and CDR2 FYNNEI. With 0 bases removed from V and 5 bases from J, the gap between germline ends came to 4 bases. The CDR3 loop spans 12 amino acids. CDR3 nucleotide sequence: TGTGCCAGCAGTGAAGCCGGGGAGACCCAGTACTTC. Its translation: CASSEAGETQYF.

This CDR3 is CSVDAGNDKTQYF. CDR3 DNA sequence: TGCAGCGTTGACGCGGGGAATGATAAGACCCAGTACTTC. This chain joins TRBV29-1 and TRBJ2-5, with a weak D call TRBD2 (6 bases). Trimming pared 3 bases from V and 6 bases from J, leaving 14 bases between. CDR1 and CDR2 from the germline V gene are SQVTM and ANQGSEA. The CDR3 runs to 13 residues.

The chain combines TRBV7-9 with TRBJ1-1; no firm D call. Trimming stripped 0 bases from V and 8 bases from J, with 10 bases between. The germline V gene encodes CDR1 SEHNR and CDR2 FQNEAQ (reference sequence). The CDR3 length is 13 residues. The CDR3 loop reads CASSLASLSEAFF. The CDR3, as DNA: TGTGCCAGCAGCTTAGCAAGTCTGAGCGAAGCTTTCTTT.